This is a list of T cell receptor beta chains from one sample in a study of shared clonotypes between healthy human individuals. Sequenced by immunoSEQ multiplex PCR; TCRdb stores in-frame clones only, minus some. The sample carries about 2 million clones, 85% to 95% recorded once. The sequenced sample was naive CD4+ T cells sorted from blood. The receptor set was obtained from a man younger than 30 in good health. CDR3s include the opening cysteine and the closing phenylalanine or tryptophan. Fields, in order: V gene, CDR3 protein.

V gene: TRBV5-1
CDR3 protein: CASSLSGATNNEQFF

V gene: TRBV9
CDR3 protein: CATPGGLSYNEQFF

V gene: TRBV19
CDR3 protein: CASTDRGYGYTF

V gene: TRBV5-4
CDR3 protein: CASSLAEASLAEQYF

V gene: TRBV27
CDR3 protein: CASSLSSQTASPLHF

V gene: TRBV27
CDR3 protein: CASSLRPTTPLHF

V gene: TRBV5-8
CDR3 protein: CASSLDGTGKYEQYF

V gene: TRBV10-3
CDR3 protein: CAISEYFSGNTIYF

V gene: TRBV28
CDR3 protein: CASTPSPNTEAFF

V gene: TRBV30
CDR3 protein: CAWSRGTGGFQPQHF

V gene: TRBV13
CDR3 protein: CASSSLYEQYF

V gene: TRBV2
CDR3 protein: CASSLTSLRAQETQYF

V gene: TRBV4-3
CDR3 protein: CASSQDWGQGKGRQETQYF

V gene: TRBV7-2
CDR3 protein: CASSLVAGIQETQYF

V gene: TRBV15
CDR3 protein: CATSRPSTSGRYLSSYNEQFF

V gene: TRBV5-8
CDR3 protein: CASSLGGLDTGELFF

V gene: TRBV10-3
CDR3 protein: CAISELPGQSGANVLTF

V gene: TRBV19
CDR3 protein: CASSIDPGLQETQYF

V gene: TRBV5-1
CDR3 protein: CASSLGSENEKLFF

V gene: TRBV28
CDR3 protein: CASSSPLDRDSNEQYF

V gene: TRBV10-3
CDR3 protein: CAIREGGVRADTQYF

V gene: TRBV10-3
CDR3 protein: CAISESSGYNSPLHF

V gene: TRBV6-5
CDR3 protein: CASSGQSRTYEQYF

V gene: TRBV12-5
CDR3 protein: CASGLGSSGSIDTQYF

V gene: TRBV11-2
CDR3 protein: CASSVVHVGRAENIQYF

V gene: TRBV11-2
CDR3 protein: CASSLGLAGAQETQYF

V gene: TRBV6-1
CDR3 protein: CASSEGDRPQHF

V gene: TRBV28
CDR3 protein: CASSPPLGTFSYEQYF

V gene: TRBV4-3
CDR3 protein: CASSRGLAAKQFF

V gene: TRBV11-3
CDR3 protein: CASSFGGDTGELFF

V gene: TRBV2
CDR3 protein: CASSKPGTFDYGYTF

V gene: TRBV28
CDR3 protein: CASSLAGTGGIYEQYF

V gene: TRBV29-1
CDR3 protein: CSVGQGEETQYF

V gene: TRBV18
CDR3 protein: CASLRGGSVTEAFF

V gene: TRBV14
CDR3 protein: CASSHGGSSTDTQYF

V gene: TRBV5-4
CDR3 protein: CASSLWTGGKGYTF

V gene: TRBV7-2
CDR3 protein: CASSLGPAGGRYEQYF

V gene: TRBV18
CDR3 protein: CASSPAGLNTGELFF

V gene: TRBV15
CDR3 protein: CATSRDPSSPLHF

V gene: TRBV11-1
CDR3 protein: CASSLTSTDTQYF

V gene: TRBV5-1
CDR3 protein: CASSLGPEYNEQFF

V gene: TRBV5-4
CDR3 protein: CASSLDPGSGNEQFF

V gene: TRBV9
CDR3 protein: CASGGWGTNTEAFF

V gene: TRBV11-2
CDR3 protein: CASSPGQGGSNEQFF

V gene: TRBV9
CDR3 protein: CASSDIRGHTDTQYF

V gene: TRBV7-6
CDR3 protein: CASSLLGQGAGELFF

V gene: TRBV20-1
CDR3 protein: CSARGGDTQYF

V gene: TRBV30
CDR3 protein: CAWSGTGRNTEAFF

V gene: TRBV5-1
CDR3 protein: CASASGSSYNEQFF

V gene: TRBV5-6
CDR3 protein: CASSRDSNSNQPQHF

V gene: TRBV2
CDR3 protein: CASKGTVPTEAFF

V gene: TRBV6-6
CDR3 protein: CASSPGQYGYTF

V gene: TRBV2
CDR3 protein: CASTRGRNTEAFF

V gene: TRBV11-2
CDR3 protein: CASSLQGLGYEQYF